The 14 T cell receptor beta chains below all came from one sample that was sequenced in a study of blood T cell repertoires in COVID-19. TCRdb keeps only in-frame clones here, not all; method: immunoSEQ multiplex PCR. The sample has over 50,000 clones; about nine tenths are singletons. The sequenced sample was peripheral blood. The receptors originated from a man aged 45 to 65 with active COVID-19.

Turning to this clone: At one end, the junction sequence differs from germline, possibly due to a read error. The V and J genes are TRBV18 and TRBJ1-2, with D hard to call. The length of the CDR3 is 14 residues. Germline assignment: CDR1 KGHSH and CDR2 LQKENI. DNA for the CDR3: TGTGCCAGCTCACCAGCCGGGTTTATGGATGGATACACCTTC. This codes for CASSPAGFMDGYTF.

The V gene is TRBV4-3, the J gene TRBJ1-6; weak D call: TRBD1 (6 bases). Trimming shortened V by 0 bases and J by 6 bases, and 9 bases separated the two germline ends. The CDR3 is 15 amino acids. CDR1 and CDR2 from the germline V gene are LGHNA and YSLEER. CDR3 protein: CASSQDTGPNSPLHF. Written as DNA, the CDR3 is TGCGCCAGCAGCCAAGATACAGGGCCTAATTCACCCCTCCACTTT.

The chain combines TRBV7-8 with TRBJ2-5; 7 bases match TRBD2. The V gene end was trimmed by 10 bases and the J gene end by 5 bases; junction bases not matched to a gene: 10. The CDR3 covers 13 residues. CDR1 is SGHVS, CDR2 FQNEAQ, per germline. Here the CDR3 DNA reads TGTGCCACTTTCGACGGGGGGAGGGAGACCCAGTACTTC. This gives the protein CATFDGGRETQYF.

J is TRBJ2-1 and V is TRBV7-2; 8 nucleotides line up with TRBD1. This CDR3 spans 14 amino acids. V lost 7 bases and J lost 2; bases outside the gene matches: 4. Per the germline V gene, CDR1 is SGHTA and CDR2 is FQGNSA. The chain's CDR3 is CASTPTGAYNEQFF. The CDR3 DNA sequence: TGTGCCAGCACCCCGACAGGGGCCTACAATGAGCAGTTCTTC.

The V gene is TRBV11-1, the J gene TRBJ2-1; 7 bases are shared with TRBD2. The V gene's germline CDR1 is SGHAT and CDR2 FQDESV (reference sequence). The CDR3 length is 16 residues. The V segment lost 2 bases and the J segment 2 bases; nucleotides outside the gene matches: 6. CDR3 nucleotide sequence: TGTGCCAGCAGCTTAACGGCTAGCGGACCCTACAATGAGCAGTTCTTC. Protein product: CASSLTASGPYNEQFF.

This chain connects TRBV4-2 to TRBJ2-6; D call uncertain. Germline-derived CDR1 and CDR2 are LGHNA and YNFKEQ. The CDR3 loop spans 15 amino acids. The V and J ends lost 0 bases and 0 bases respectively, with 3 bases between them. The CDR3 nucleotides are TGTGCCAGCAGCCAAGACAACTCTGGGGCCAACGTCCTGACTTTC. It is translated as CASSQDNSGANVLTF.

The rearrangement links TRBV6-2 or TRBV6-3 to TRBJ1-1; no clear D. This CDR3 is built from 12 residues. V shed 2 bases and J shed 5 bases, with 6 bases lying between them. Germline CDR1 is MNHEY and CDR2 is SVGEGT. The CDR3 loop reads CASSYGLTEAFF. The CDR3 DNA reads as TGTGCCAGCAGTTACGGGCTGACTGAAGCTTTCTTT.

The V and J genes are TRBV27 and TRBJ1-2, with TRBD1 matching over 7 bases. This CDR3 has 12 amino acids. Germline CDR1 reads MNHEY; CDR2 reads SMNVEV (reference sequence). V lost 5 bases to trimming and J lost 12 bases; unmatched junction nucleotides: 9. CDR3 sequence: CASSARGTVHTF. CDR3 nucleotide sequence: TGTGCCAGCAGTGCTAGGGGGACAGTACACACCTTC.

The rearrangement uses TRBV13 and TRBJ1-6; D may be TRBD1 (5 bases). V gave up 3 bases and J gave up 5 bases, with 14 bases separating them. In germline, CDR1 is PRHDT, CDR2 FYEKMQ (reference sequence). This CDR3 is 16 amino acids long. The CDR3 nucleotides read TGTGCCAGCAGCTTCGCCGGGGGGTCTCATAATTCACCCCTCCACTTT. Translation gives CASSFAGGSHNSPLHF.

This clone was picked up one time. The rearrangement links TRBV7-2 to TRBJ1-6, with TRBD1 identical over 8 bases. The CDR3 has 15 amino acids. With V trimmed by 3 bases and J by 10 bases, 8 bases remained unmatched. CDR1 is SGHTA, CDR2 FQGNSA, per germline. CDR3 in DNA: TGTGCCAGCAGCTTCAACAGGGGGGTAGAATCACCCCTCCACTTT. This sequence encodes CASSFNRGVESPLHF.

This chain uses TRBV28 with TRBJ1-6, with 10 positions matching TRBD1. Germline V gene lookup returns CDR1 MDHEN and CDR2 SYDVKM. The CDR3 totals 15 residues. The V segment lost 6 bases and the J segment 9 bases; nucleotides outside the gene matches: 8. DNA for the CDR3: TGTGCCAGCAGGACCGGACAGGGGGAGAGTTCACCCCTCCACTTT. As protein: CASRTGQGESSPLHF.

The gene calls are TRBV12-3 or TRBV12-4 and TRBJ2-7; 7 nucleotides align to TRBD1. The CDR3 is 13 residues long. V shed 8 bases and J 0 bases; nucleotides not matched to a gene: 4. CDR3 DNA: TGTGCCAGCCAGGGGGATAGCTCCTACGAGCAGTACTTC. Its translation: CASQGDSSYEQYF.

This chain connects TRBV6-5 to TRBJ1-6; D possibly corresponds to TRBD1 (6 bases). Per the germline V gene, CDR1 is MNHEY and CDR2 is SVGAGI. Trimming took off 6 bases at V and 2 bases at J, with 11 bases between the two ends. CDR3 size: 15 residues. In DNA form, the CDR3 reads TGTGCCAGCAGAGCCAGGGGAGCCTATAATTCACCCCTCCACTTT. Amino acid sequence: CASRARGAYNSPLHF.

This clone was recorded once. The CDR3 loop reads CASTIASTGELFF. The CDR3 nucleotides are TGTGCCAGCACAATAGCGAGCACCGGGGAGCTGTTTTTT. This chain connects TRBV6-5 to TRBJ2-2; D is possibly TRBD2 (5 bases). CDR1 is MNHEY and CDR2 is SVGAGI in the germline V gene. The CDR3 spans 13 residues. V was pared by 7 bases and J by 4 bases, with 10 bases between.